Listed here are 19 T cell receptor beta chains from one sample, sequenced in a study of neurological immune-mediated disorders. TCRdb re-called the 5' RACE reads through MiXCR, storing one row per CDR3 protein. This table has around 41,000 distinct CDR3 sequences, approximately 15% appearing once. The sequenced sample consisted of CD4+ T cells from blood. The receptors here all came from a woman aged 55-70 years with HTLV-1-associated myelopathy (HAM/TSP).

This clonotype showed up many times. The rearrangement uses TRBV2 and TRBJ1-2; D gene uncertain. The CDR3 runs 13 residues. Trimming took off 1 base at V and 7 bases at J, with 10 bases between the two ends. CDR1 is SNHLY and CDR2 is FYNNEI in the germline V gene. The CDR3 loop is CASSEVQKSGYTF. The CDR3, as DNA: TGTGCCAGCAGTGAAGTCCAGAAATCTGGCTACACCTTC.

This clonotype was counted many times. The chain employs TRBV10-3 and TRBJ2-1; 10 bases agree with TRBD2. V was pared by 6 bases and J by 1 base, with 6 bases of the junction left unmatched. CDR1 is ENHRY, CDR2 SYGVKD, per germline. This CDR3 comprises 16 residues. CDR3 nucleotide sequence: TGTGCCATCAGCTCATTAGCGGGGGGTTCCTACAATGAGCAGTTCTTC. The encoded protein is CAISSLAGGSYNEQFF.

This clonotype was seen ten or more times. CDR3 DNA: TGTGCCAGCAGGGCCCAAGGATATGGCTACACCTTC. Amino acids: CASRAQGYGYTF. The chain is built from TRBV14 and TRBJ1-2; D is unclear. Germline V gives CDR1 SGHDN, CDR2 FVKESK. V gave up 6 bases and J gave up 5 bases, with 10 bases separating them. The CDR3 loop spans 12 amino acids.

By share, this clonotype counts as medium-sized. The chain carries TRBV5-1 and TRBJ1-2; D is possibly TRBD1 (5 bases). Germline CDR1 SGHRS, CDR2 YFSETQ. V was trimmed by 2 bases and J by 3 bases, leaving 11 bases between them. The CDR3 spans 14 residues. The CDR3 region has the DNA TGCGCCAGCAGCTTTCTCCAGGGATACTATGGCTACACCTTC. It specifies CASSFLQGYYGYTF.

Many counts were recorded for this clonotype. The chain carries TRBV20-1 and TRBJ2-2; 10 nucleotides line up with TRBD2. The V gene's germline CDR1 is DFQATT and CDR2 SNEGSKA (reference sequence). The CDR3 loop spans 16 amino acids. V lost 0 bases to trimming and J lost 6 bases; unmatched junction nucleotides: 7. CDR3 sequence reads: CSARDPTSGVAGELFF. Written as DNA, the CDR3 is TGCAGTGCTAGAGACCCAACTAGCGGGGTCGCCGGGGAGCTGTTTTTT.

CDR3 DNA: TGTGCCAGCAGCTTGTGGGGGGGGTACGAGCAGTACTTC. As protein: CASSLWGGYEQYF. The chain couples TRBV5-6 to TRBJ2-7, with 7 nucleotides matching TRBD2. The V segment lost 1 base and the J segment 4 bases; nucleotides outside the gene matches: 2. CDR3 length equals 13 residues. Germline CDR1 reads SGHDT; CDR2 reads YYEEEE.

Ten or more counts support this clonotype. The rearrangement links TRBV29-1 to TRBJ2-2; 7 nucleotides agree with TRBD1. The germline CDR1 and CDR2 sequences are SQVTM and ANQGSEA. V dropped 7 bases and J dropped 4; count of bases not matched to a gene: 18. The CDR3 runs to 17 residues. The CDR3 DNA reads TGCAGCGCCCTCCACAGGGGCCACCCCCAATTCACCGGGGAGCTGTTTTTT. Translated: CSALHRGHPQFTGELFF.

This clonotype was detected many times. The CDR3 loop reads CASSLGDLDTQYF. CDR3 in DNA: TGCGCCAGCAGCTTGGGTGATTTAGATACGCAGTATTTT. The chain carries TRBV5-1 and TRBJ2-3; the D is unclear. Per germline, CDR1 SGHRS and CDR2 YFSETQ. Trimming removed 0 bases at V and 5 bases at J, with 7 bases between. This CDR3 has 13 residues.

This clonotype was recorded many times. The V gene is TRBV4-1, the J gene TRBJ2-5; D is unclear. Germline CDR1 reads MGHRA; CDR2 reads YSYEKL. Trimming pared 1 base from V and 1 base from J, leaving 7 bases between. The CDR3 runs to 14 residues. CDR3 bases: TGCGCCAGCAGCCAAGCGTACTTCCAAGAGACCCAGTACTTC. Amino acids: CASSQAYFQETQYF.

This clonotype has ten or more counts. This chain joins TRBV20-1 and TRBJ2-2; D is possibly TRBD1 (5 bases). The CDR3 contains 15 residues. V lost 3 bases, J lost 4 bases, and 15 bases lay in between. Per the germline V gene, CDR1 is DFQATT and CDR2 is SNEGSKA (reference sequence). CDR3 DNA: TGCAGTGCTAGCCCCATCAGACAGTCCACCGGGGAGCTGTTTTTT. It yields the protein CSASPIRQSTGELFF.

In this sample, this clonotype turned up many times. The chain links TRBV7-2 to TRBJ1-2; D not certain. Germline-derived CDR1 and CDR2 are SGHTA and FQGNSA. V shed 3 bases and J shed 5 bases, with 10 bases lying between them. The CDR3 covers 13 residues. The CDR3 coding sequence is TGTGCCAGCAGCTTTTCCACGGGATATGGCTACACCTTC. Translated, it gives CASSFSTGYGYTF.

Sample share makes this clonotype medium-sized. The rearrangement links TRBV3-1 to TRBJ1-1, with a possible D match to TRBD1 (6 bases). Germline V gives CDR1 LGHDT, CDR2 YNNKEL (reference sequence). The CDR3 loop spans 14 amino acids. Trimming removed 5 bases from V and 1 base from J, with 11 bases in between. CDR3 amino acids: CASSMGHSNTEAFF. The CDR3 DNA reads as TGTGCCAGCAGCATGGGACACTCGAACACTGAAGCTTTCTTT.

The sample holds many counts of this clonotype. This chain joins TRBV20-1 and TRBJ2-7, with 11 bases identical to TRBD1. V trimming: 3 bases; J trimming: 3 bases; junction bases outside the gene matches: 7. Germline loops: CDR1 DFQATT, CDR2 SNEGSKA (reference sequence). The CDR3 extends over 15 amino acids. The chain's CDR3 is CSARPGQGGFYEQYF. The DNA of the CDR3 is TGCAGTGCTAGGCCGGGACAGGGGGGTTTCTACGAGCAGTACTTC.

The CDR3 loop reads CSARSGARSYEQYF. Written as DNA, the CDR3 is TGCAGTGCCCGGAGCGGGGCCCGCTCCTACGAGCAGTACTTC. The V and J genes are TRBV20-1 and TRBJ2-7; 7 bases line up with TRBD2. With 6 bases clipped from V and 0 bases from J, the junction kept 8 bases outside the gene matches. The CDR3 spans 14 residues. Per the germline V gene, CDR1 is DFQATT and CDR2 is SNEGSKA (reference sequence).

This clonotype was found many times. This may come from a read error, since a much larger clone is one base off. CDR3 bases: TGTGCCTGGAGTCCGGGCCATGGCTACACCTTC. It encodes CAWSPGHGYTF. The chain joins TRBV30 to TRBJ1-2, with D unclear. Trimming stripped 2 bases from V and 6 bases from J, with 7 bases between. Germline CDR1 GTSNPN, CDR2 SVGIG (reference sequence). This CDR3 has 11 amino acids. The full variable domain, in which reference TRBV30 and TRBJ1-2 provide the parts outside the CDR3, is SQTIHQWPATLVQPVGSPLSLECTVEGTSNPNLYWYRQAAGRGLQLLFYSVGIGQISSEVPQNLSASRPQDRQFILSSKKLLLSDSGFYLCAWSPGHGYTFGSGTRLTVV.

In this sample, this clonotype turned up many times. The chain uses TRBV12-3 or TRBV12-4 and TRBJ1-1; maybe TRBD1 (5 bases). The V and J ends lost 4 bases and 6 bases respectively, with 18 bases between them. The CDR3 is 15 residues long. CDR3 DNA: TGTGCCAGCAGTTACCGAGCCGGGGGTTGGGCTGAAGCTTTCTTT. This translates into CASSYRAGGWAEAFF.

This clonotype was observed at least ten times. The gene calls are TRBV6-2 or TRBV6-3 and TRBJ2-1; 10 bases are a match to TRBD2. The germline CDR1 and CDR2 sequences are MNHEY and SVGEGT. V was clipped by 0 bases and J by 6 bases; unmatched bases: 8. This CDR3 is built from 17 residues. The CDR3 here is CASSYSFSASGGNEQFF. The CDR3 nucleotides are TGTGCCAGCAGTTACTCATTCTCGGCTAGCGGGGGCAATGAGCAGTTCTTC.

This clonotype appeared many times. The gene calls are TRBV3-1 and TRBJ1-5, with unresolved D. Deletions cut 9 bases from V and 3 bases from J, with 15 bases between. Germline V gene sequence: CDR1 LGHDT, CDR2 YNNKEL (reference sequence). The CDR3 runs 14 residues. CDR3 nucleotides: TGTGCCAGAGCCCAGGCATTACTCAATCAGCCCCAGCATTTT. This sequence encodes CARAQALLNQPQHF.

This clonotype was observed at least ten times. The rearrangement links TRBV7-9 to TRBJ2-7; TRBD1 agrees at 10 bases. This CDR3 region has 16 residues. The germline V gene has CDR1 SEHNR and CDR2 FQNEAQ (reference sequence). With 0 bases clipped from V and 6 bases from J, the junction kept 8 bases outside the gene matches. In DNA, the CDR3 is TGTGCCAGCAGCTTAGCGATGGGGACAGGGGCTGGCGAGCAGTACTTC. It is translated as CASSLAMGTGAGEQYF.